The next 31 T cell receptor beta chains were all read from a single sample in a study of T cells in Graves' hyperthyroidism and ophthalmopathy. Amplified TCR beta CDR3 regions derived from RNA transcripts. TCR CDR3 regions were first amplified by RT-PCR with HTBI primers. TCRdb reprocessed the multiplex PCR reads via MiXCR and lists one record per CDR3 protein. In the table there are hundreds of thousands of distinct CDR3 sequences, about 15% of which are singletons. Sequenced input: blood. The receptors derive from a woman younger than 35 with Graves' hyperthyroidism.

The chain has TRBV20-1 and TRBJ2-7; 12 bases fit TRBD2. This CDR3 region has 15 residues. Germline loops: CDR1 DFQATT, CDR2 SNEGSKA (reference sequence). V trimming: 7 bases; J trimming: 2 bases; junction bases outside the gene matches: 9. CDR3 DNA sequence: TGCAGTGGGGGGAGGACTAGCGGGACAGCCTACGAGCAGTACTTC. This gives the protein CSGGRTSGTAYEQYF.

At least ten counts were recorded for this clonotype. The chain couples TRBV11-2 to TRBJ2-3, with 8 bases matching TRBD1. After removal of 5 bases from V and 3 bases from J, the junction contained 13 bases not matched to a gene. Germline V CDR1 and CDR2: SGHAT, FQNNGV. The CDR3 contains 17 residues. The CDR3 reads CASSLRGRQGRTDTQYF. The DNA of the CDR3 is TGTGCCAGCAGCCTTAGAGGAAGACAGGGGCGGACAGATACGCAGTATTTT.

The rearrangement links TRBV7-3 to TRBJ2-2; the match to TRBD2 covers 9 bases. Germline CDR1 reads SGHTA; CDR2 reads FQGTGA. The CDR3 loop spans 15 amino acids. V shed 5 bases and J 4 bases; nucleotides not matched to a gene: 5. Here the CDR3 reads CASSPRAGGTGELFF. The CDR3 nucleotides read TGTGCCAGCAGCCCAAGAGCGGGAGGCACCGGGGAGCTGTTTTTT.

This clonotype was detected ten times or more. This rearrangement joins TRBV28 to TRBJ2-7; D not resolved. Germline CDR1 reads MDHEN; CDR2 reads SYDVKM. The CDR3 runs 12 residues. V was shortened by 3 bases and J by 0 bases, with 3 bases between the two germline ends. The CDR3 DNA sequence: TGTGCCAGCAGTTTCGCCTCCTACGAGCAGTACTTC. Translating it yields CASSFASYEQYF.

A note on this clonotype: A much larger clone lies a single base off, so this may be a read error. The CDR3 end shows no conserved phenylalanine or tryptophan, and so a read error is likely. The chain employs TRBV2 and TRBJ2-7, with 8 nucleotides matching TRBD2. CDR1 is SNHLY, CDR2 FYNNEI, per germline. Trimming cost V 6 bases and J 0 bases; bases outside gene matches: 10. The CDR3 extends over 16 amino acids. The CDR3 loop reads CASRKSGGQSSYEQYS. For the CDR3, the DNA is TGTGCCAGCAGGAAAAGCGGGGGCCAAAGCTCCTACGAGCAGTACTCC.

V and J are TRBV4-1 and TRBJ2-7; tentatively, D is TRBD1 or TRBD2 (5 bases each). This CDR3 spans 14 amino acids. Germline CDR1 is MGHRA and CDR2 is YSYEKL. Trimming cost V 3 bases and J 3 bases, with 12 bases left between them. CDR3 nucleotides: TGCGCCAGCAGCCAGCCGGGGCGCAACTACGAGCAGTACTTC. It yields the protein CASSQPGRNYEQYF.

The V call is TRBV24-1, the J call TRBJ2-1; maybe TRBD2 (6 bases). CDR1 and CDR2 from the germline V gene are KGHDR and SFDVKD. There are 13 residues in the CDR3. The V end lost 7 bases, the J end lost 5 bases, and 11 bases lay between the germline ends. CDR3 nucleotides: TGTGCCACCAGCGCGGGGATCAACAATGAGCAGTTCTTC. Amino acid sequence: CATSAGINNEQFF.

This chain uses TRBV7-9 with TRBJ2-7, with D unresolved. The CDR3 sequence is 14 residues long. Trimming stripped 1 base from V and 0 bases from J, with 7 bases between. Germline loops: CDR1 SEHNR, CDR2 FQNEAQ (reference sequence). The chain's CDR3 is CASSLDWSSYEQYF. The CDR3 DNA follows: TGTGCCAGCAGCTTAGACTGGAGCTCCTACGAGCAGTACTTC.

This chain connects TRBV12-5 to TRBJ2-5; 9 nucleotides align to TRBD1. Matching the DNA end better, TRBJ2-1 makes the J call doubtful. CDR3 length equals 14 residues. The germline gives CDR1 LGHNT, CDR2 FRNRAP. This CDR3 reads CASGLGQGRETQFF. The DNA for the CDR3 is TGTGCTAGTGGCCTTGGACAGGGGAGGGAGACCCAGTTCTTC.

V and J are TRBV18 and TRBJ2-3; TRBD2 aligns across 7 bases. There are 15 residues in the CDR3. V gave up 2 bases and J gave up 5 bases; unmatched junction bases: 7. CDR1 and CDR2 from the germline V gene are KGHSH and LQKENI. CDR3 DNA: TGTGCCAGCTCACCAGAAGCGGGAAGGAGAGATACGCAGTATTTT. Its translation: CASSPEAGRRDTQYF. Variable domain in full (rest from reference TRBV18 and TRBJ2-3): NAGVMQNPRHLVRRRGQEARLRCSPMKGHSHVYWYRQLPEEGLKFMVYLQKENIIDESGMPKERFSAEFPKEGPSILRIQQVVRGDSAAYFCASSPEAGRRDTQYFGPGTRLTVL.

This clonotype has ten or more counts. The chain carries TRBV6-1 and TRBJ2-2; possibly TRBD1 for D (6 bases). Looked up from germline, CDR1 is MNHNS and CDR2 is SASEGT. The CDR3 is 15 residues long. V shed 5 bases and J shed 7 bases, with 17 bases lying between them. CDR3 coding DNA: TGTGCCAGCAGTTGGCGGCCGGACAGCCGCGGGGAGCTGTTTTTT. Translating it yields CASSWRPDSRGELFF.

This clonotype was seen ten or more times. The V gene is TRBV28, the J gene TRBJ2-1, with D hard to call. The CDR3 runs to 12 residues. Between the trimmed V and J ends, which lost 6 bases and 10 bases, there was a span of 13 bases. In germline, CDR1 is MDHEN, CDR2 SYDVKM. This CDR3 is CASSSPLGEQFF. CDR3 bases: TGTGCCAGCAGCTCTCCTTTAGGGGAGCAGTTCTTC. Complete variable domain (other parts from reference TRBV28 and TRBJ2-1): DVKVTQSSRYLVKRTGEKVFLECVQDMDHENMFWYRQDPGLGLRLIYFSYDVKMKEKGDIPEGYSVSREKKERFSLILESASTNQTSMYLCASSSPLGEQFFGPGTRLTVL.

The chain's CDR3 is CASSSFSSDPPYEQYF. DNA of the CDR3: TGTGCCAGCTCAAGCTTCTCTTCAGATCCTCCCTACGAGCAGTACTTC. The V call is TRBV18, the J call TRBJ2-7; unclear D gene. Germline V CDR1 and CDR2: KGHSH, LQKENI. The CDR3 extends over 16 amino acids. Trimming pared 5 bases from V and 2 bases from J, leaving 19 bases between. Full variable domain (remainder filled in from reference TRBV18 and TRBJ2-7): NAGVMQNPRHLVRRRGQEARLRCSPMKGHSHVYWYRQLPEEGLKFMVYLQKENIIDESGMPKERFSAEFPKEGPSILRIQQVVRGDSAAYFCASSSFSSDPPYEQYFGPGTRLTVT.

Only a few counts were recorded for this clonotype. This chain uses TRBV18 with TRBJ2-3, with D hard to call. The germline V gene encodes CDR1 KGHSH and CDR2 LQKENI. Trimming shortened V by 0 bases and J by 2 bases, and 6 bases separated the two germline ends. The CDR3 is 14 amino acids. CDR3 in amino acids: CASSPPQATDTQYF. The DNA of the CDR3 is TGTGCCAGCTCACCACCTCAAGCCACAGATACGCAGTATTTT.

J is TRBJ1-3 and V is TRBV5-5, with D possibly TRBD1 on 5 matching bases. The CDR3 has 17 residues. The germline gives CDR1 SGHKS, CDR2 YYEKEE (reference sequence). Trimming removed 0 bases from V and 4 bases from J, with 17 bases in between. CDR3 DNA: TGTGCCAGCAGCTTGGCCTTACAGGCTGTGTCCGGAAACACCATATATTTT. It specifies CASSLALQAVSGNTIYF.

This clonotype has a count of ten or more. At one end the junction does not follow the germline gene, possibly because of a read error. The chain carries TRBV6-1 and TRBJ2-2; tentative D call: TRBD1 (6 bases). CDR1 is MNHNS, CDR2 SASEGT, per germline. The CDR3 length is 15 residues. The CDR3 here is CASRDRLLYTGELFF. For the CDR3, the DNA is TGTGCCAGCCGTGACAGGCTCCTTTACACCGGGGAGCTGTTTTTT.

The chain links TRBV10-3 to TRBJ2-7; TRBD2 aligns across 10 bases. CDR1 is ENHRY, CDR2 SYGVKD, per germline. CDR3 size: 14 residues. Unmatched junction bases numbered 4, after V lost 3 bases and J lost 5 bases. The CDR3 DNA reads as TGTGCCATCAGTGAAACTAGCGGGATTAACGAGCAGTACTTC. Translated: CAISETSGINEQYF.

CDR3 sequence: CARRDGSEETQYF. The DNA for the CDR3 is TGTGCCCGCCGAGACGGCAGTGAAGAGACCCAGTACTTC. The gene calls are TRBV25-1 and TRBJ2-5; D is undetermined. Looked up from germline, CDR1 is MGHDK and CDR2 is SYGVNS. The CDR3 is 13 amino acids. The ends were cut back, 11 bases at V and 3 bases at J, with 16 bases in the middle.

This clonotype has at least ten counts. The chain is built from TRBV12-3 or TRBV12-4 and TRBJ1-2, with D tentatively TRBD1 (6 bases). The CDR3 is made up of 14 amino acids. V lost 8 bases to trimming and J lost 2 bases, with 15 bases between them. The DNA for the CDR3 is TGTGCCAGCGGGAAATGGGGGGCCAACTATGGCTACACCTTC. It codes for CASGKWGANYGYTF.

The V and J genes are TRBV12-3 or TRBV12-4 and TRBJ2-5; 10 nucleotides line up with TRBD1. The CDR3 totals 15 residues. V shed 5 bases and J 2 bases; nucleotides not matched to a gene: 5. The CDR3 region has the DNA TGTGCCAGCAGTCCCGGGGACAGGGGTCAAGAGACCCAGTACTTC. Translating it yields CASSPGDRGQETQYF.

Here the CDR3 reads CASSCPSSVAGGPGEQFF. CDR3 bases: TGTGCCAGCAGTTGCCCCTCCTCTGTTGCGGGAGGGCCTGGTGAGCAGTTCTTC. The rearrangement joins TRBV28 to TRBJ2-1; 9 bases line up with TRBD2. J was trimmed by 9 bases and V by 4 bases; bases with no gene match: 19. Germline CDR1 and CDR2: MDHEN and SYDVKM. The CDR3 runs to 18 residues.

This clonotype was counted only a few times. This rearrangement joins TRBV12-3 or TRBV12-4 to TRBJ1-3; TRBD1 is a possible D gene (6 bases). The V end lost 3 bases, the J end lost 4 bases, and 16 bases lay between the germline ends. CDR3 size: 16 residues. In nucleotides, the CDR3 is TGTGCCAGCAGTTTCTGGGGCAGGGGTGACGGAAACACCATATATTTT. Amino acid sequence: CASSFWGRGDGNTIYF.

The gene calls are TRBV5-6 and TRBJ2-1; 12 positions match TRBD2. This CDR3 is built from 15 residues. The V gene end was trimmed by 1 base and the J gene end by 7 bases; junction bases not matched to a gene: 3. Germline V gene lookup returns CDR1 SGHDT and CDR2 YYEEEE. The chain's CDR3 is CASSLTSGRINEQFF. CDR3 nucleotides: TGTGCCAGCAGCTTGACTAGCGGGAGGATAAATGAGCAGTTCTTC.

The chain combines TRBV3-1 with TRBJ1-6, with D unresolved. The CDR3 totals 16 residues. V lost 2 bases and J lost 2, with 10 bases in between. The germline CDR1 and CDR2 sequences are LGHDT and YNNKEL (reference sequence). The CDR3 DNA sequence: TGTGCCAGCAGCCAAAGGGAGATGGCCTATAATTCACCCCTCCACTTT. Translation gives CASSQREMAYNSPLHF. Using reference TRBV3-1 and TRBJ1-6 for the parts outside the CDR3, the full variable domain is DTAVSQTPKYLVTQMGNDKSIKCEQNLGHDTMYWYKQDSKKFLKIMFSYNNKELIINETVPNRFSPKSPDKAHLNLHINSLELGDSAVYFCASSQREMAYNSPLHFGNGTRLTVT.

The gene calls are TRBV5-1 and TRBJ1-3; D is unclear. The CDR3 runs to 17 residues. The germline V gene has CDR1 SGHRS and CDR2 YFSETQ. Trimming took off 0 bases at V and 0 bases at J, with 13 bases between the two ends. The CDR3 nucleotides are TGCGCCAGCAGCTTGGAAGGCAGGACCTCCTCTGGAAACACCATATATTTT. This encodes CASSLEGRTSSGNTIYF.

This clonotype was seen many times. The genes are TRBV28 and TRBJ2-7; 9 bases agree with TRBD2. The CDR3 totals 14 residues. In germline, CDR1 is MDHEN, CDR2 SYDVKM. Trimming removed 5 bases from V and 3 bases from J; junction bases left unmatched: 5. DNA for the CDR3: TGTGCCAGCAGTCCATTAGCGGGAGTCTACGAGCAGTACTTC. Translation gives CASSPLAGVYEQYF.

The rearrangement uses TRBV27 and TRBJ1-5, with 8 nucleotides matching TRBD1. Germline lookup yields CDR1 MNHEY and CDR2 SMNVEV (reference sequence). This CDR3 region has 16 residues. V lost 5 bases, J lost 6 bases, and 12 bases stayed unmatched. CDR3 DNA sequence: TGTGCCAGCAGTCCCTACTCGACAGGGACAGGTCAGCCCCAGCATTTT. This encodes CASSPYSTGTGQPQHF.

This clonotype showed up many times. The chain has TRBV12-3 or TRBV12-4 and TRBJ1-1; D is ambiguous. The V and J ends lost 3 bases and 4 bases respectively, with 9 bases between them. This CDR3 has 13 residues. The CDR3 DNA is TGTGCCAGCAGTTTTAGGCAGAGCACTGAAGCTTTCTTT. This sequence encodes CASSFRQSTEAFF.

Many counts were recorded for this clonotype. In DNA form, the CDR3 reads TGTGCCAGCAGCCCCTTAGCGGGGGGGGGGGAGACCCAGTACTTC. It encodes CASSPLAGGGETQYF. The chain combines TRBV7-9 with TRBJ2-5; the match to TRBD2 covers 11 bases. The germline CDR1 and CDR2 sequences are SEHNR and FQNEAQ (reference sequence). The CDR3 is made up of 15 amino acids. V was pared by 5 bases and J by 5 bases, with 7 bases of the junction left unmatched.

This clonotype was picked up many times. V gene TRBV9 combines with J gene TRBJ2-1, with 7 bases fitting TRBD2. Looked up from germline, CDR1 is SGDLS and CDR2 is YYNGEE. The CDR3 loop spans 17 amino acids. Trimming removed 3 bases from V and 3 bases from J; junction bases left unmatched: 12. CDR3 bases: TGTGCCAGCAGCGCCGATACTAGCGCATCCGTCTACAATGAGCAGTTCTTC. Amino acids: CASSADTSASVYNEQFF.

The CDR3 reads CASSRPGLAGVGTGELFF. The CDR3, as DNA: TGTGCCAGCAGTCGGCCGGGACTAGCGGGAGTAGGCACCGGGGAGCTGTTTTTT. V usage is TRBV6-1 and J usage is TRBJ2-2; TRBD2 aligns across 14 bases. The CDR3 totals 18 residues. J was trimmed by 4 bases and V by 5 bases; bases with no gene match: 9. CDR1 and CDR2 (germline): MNHNS, SASEGT.